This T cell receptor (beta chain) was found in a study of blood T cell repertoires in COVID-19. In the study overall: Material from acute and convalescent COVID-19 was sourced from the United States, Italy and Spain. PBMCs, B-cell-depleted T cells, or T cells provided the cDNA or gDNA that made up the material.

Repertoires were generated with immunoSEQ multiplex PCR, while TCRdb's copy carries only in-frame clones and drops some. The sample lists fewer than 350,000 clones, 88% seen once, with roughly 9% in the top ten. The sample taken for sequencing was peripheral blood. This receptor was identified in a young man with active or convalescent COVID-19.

In DNA form, the CDR3 reads TGTGCCAGCAGCTTGGACGGTCTAGCGGGGAACACCGGGGAGCTGTTTTTT. Translating it yields CASSLDGLAGNTGELFF. The V gene is TRBV5-4, the J gene TRBJ2-2, with 8 nucleotides matching TRBD2. Trimming took 0 bases from V and 1 from J; bases not matched to a gene: 5. This CDR3 is 17 amino acids long. CDR1 and CDR2 from the germline V gene are SGHNT and YYREEE (reference sequence).